The entry that follows covers one T cell receptor (beta chain) sequence. What it binds is unknown. The record originates from a study of cytomegalovirus exposure and HLA in healthy donors. Generated by immunoSEQ multiplex PCR, the TCRdb table keeps only in-frame clones and is missing some. The sample comprises some 130,000 clones, 94% of which are singletons, and approximately 2% rests with the top ten. CDR3 length: 14 amino acids. CDR1 is SGHRS, CDR2 YFSETQ, per germline. With 5 bases removed from V and 0 bases from J, the gap between germline ends came to 11 bases. Study-level results: According to the study, roughly 160 TCR beta chains were cytomegalovirus-associated. There were a few CMV-associated chains whose specificity for CMV antigens was confirmed in vitro.

The chain has TRBV5-1 and TRBJ1-1; unclear D gene. Sequencing used PBMCs. The sequence was obtained from a man between 18 and 35 years old in good health and CMV-seropositive. In DNA form, the CDR3 reads TGCGCCAGCAGGAGTGGGGAGATGAACACTGAAGCTTTCTTT. This encodes CASRSGEMNTEAFF.